This T cell receptor (beta chain) was recovered during a study of T cell repertoires and HLA-DP antigens. Looking at the study overall: Transduced HeLa cells presented HLA-DP to CD4+ T cells. Whole-study results and caveats: Sorted CD137+ cells had clonality around 0.39 against both alloantigens, versus around 0.04 pre-culture. A non-physiological HeLa system presented antigen to total CD4+ responders.

The primer mix covered 54 TRBV segments and 13 TRBJ segments. The method was immunoSEQ multiplex PCR; TCRdb's version includes in-frame clones alone and lacks a portion of them. The data contain about 73,000 clones, roughly 75% of them singletons. From germline, CDR1 is MNHEY and CDR2 SMNVEV (reference sequence). The CDR3 totals 15 residues. The V gene lost 4 bases and the J gene lost 5 bases, with 16 bases spanning the gap. As for this clone: Antigen: not known.

The receptor was derived from a man between 60 and 75 years old in good health and CMV-seronegative. The chain links TRBV27 to TRBJ2-3; D is undetermined. The sample taken for sequencing was CD4+ T cells from PBMCs. The CDR3 region is CASSSPPGWGDTQYF. In DNA, the CDR3 is TGTGCCAGCAGTTCACCACCCGGGTGGGGAGATACGCAGTATTTT.